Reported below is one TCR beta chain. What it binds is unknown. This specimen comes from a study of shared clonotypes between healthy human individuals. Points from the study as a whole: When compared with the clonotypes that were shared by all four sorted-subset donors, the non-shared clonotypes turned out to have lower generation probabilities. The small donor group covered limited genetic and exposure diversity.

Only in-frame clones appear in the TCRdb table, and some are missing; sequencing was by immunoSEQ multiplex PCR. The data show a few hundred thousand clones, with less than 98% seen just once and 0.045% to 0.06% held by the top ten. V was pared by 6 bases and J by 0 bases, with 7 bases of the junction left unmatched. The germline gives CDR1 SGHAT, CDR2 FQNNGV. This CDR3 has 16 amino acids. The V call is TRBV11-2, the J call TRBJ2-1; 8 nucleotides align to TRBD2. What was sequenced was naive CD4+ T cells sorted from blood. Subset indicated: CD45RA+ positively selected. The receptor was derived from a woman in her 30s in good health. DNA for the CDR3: TGTGCCAGCAGGACCACTAGCGGAGGCTCCTACAATGAGCAGTTCTTC. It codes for CASRTTSGGSYNEQFF.